A single count supports the clone carrying this T cell receptor beta chain. This sample stems from a study of blood T cell repertoires in COVID-19. Enrollees, about 18 to 89 years old, lived in some 24 US areas. Assignments of participants to cohorts depended upon their own reported clinical history. Produced via immunoSEQ multiplex PCR; TCRdb's table is partial and in-frame only. This table has about 260,000 clones, about 85% appearing once. Germline V gene sequence: CDR1 SGHRS, CDR2 YFSETQ. With V trimmed by 0 bases and J by 10 bases, 11 bases remained unmatched. The CDR3 loop spans 15 amino acids. The chain combines TRBV5-1 with TRBJ2-3; 7 positions agree with TRBD1. Sequenced sample: PBMCs or T cells enriched from blood (not recorded which). The TCR originated in a woman between 45 and 65 years old who had recovered from COVID-19. For the CDR3, the DNA is TGCGCCAGCAGCTTGGAGGGGGCGCTTAGTATTGCGCAGTATTTT. This encodes CASSLEGALSIAQYF.